Shown below are 9 T cell receptor beta chains from a single sample sequenced in a study of OX40 agonist ivuxolimab in advanced cancers. Repertoires were generated with immunoSEQ multiplex PCR, while TCRdb's copy carries only in-frame clones and drops some. The data show about 110,000 clones, less than 95% seen once. The sequenced sample was CD4+ or CD8+ T cells sorted from blood, obtained in a trial of the OX40 agonist ivuxolimab. All receptors derive from an adult with an advanced solid tumor such as melanoma, head and neck, liver or kidney cancer.

V and J are TRBV28 and TRBJ1-2; D remains unclear. Trimming pared 5 bases from V and 0 bases from J, leaving 10 bases between. Germline V CDR1 and CDR2: MDHEN, SYDVKM. There are 14 residues in the CDR3. The CDR3 loop is CASSPGQTNYGYTF. The DNA for the CDR3 is TGTGCCAGCAGTCCTGGGCAGACTAACTATGGCTACACCTTC.

The chain employs TRBV7-8 and TRBJ2-1; TRBD2 agrees at 10 bases. Germline CDR1 and CDR2: SGHVS and FQNEAQ. The CDR3 totals 14 residues. The V gene end was trimmed by 3 bases and the J gene end by 8 bases; junction bases not matched to a gene: 4. The CDR3 here is CASSFSGRADEQFF. DNA for the CDR3: TGTGCCAGCAGCTTCAGCGGGAGGGCCGATGAGCAGTTCTTC.

The chain combines TRBV19 with TRBJ2-5, with 10 bases fitting TRBD1. This CDR3 is built from 12 residues. V shed 9 bases and J 4 bases; nucleotides not matched to a gene: 2. Germline V CDR1 and CDR2: LNHDA, SQIVND (reference sequence). The CDR3: CASRDRGETQYF. The CDR3 nucleotides are TGTGCCAGCAGGGACAGGGGAGAGACCCAGTACTTC.

The rearrangement joins TRBV9 to TRBJ2-4; tentative D call: TRBD2 (5 bases). Trimming removed 4 bases from V and 3 bases from J, with 17 bases in between. The CDR3 is 16 residues long. Germline V CDR1 and CDR2: SGDLS, YYNGEE. The chain's CDR3 is CASSPFSVRDKNIQYF. The CDR3 DNA is TGTGCCAGCAGCCCCTTTAGCGTACGGGACAAAAACATTCAGTACTTC.

The chain links TRBV5-1 to TRBJ1-2; TRBD1 might be the D (5 bases). The CDR3 spans 14 residues. Per germline, CDR1 SGHRS and CDR2 YFSETQ. V lost 0 bases, J lost 5 bases, and 11 bases lay in between. The CDR3 nucleotides read TGCGCCAGCAGCTTGGAAACAGGAACTTATGGCTACACCTTC. Encoded protein: CASSLETGTYGYTF.

The chain joins TRBV7-2 to TRBJ2-1; a possible D gene is TRBD2 (5 bases). The CDR3 consists of 15 residues. The germline gives CDR1 SGHTA, CDR2 FQGNSA. The V and J ends lost 1 base and 3 bases respectively, with 10 bases between them. The CDR3, as DNA: TGTGCCAGCAGCTTAGATTCCGGGGTCTACAATGAGCAGTTCTTC. Its protein product is CASSLDSGVYNEQFF.

The gene calls are TRBV5-1 and TRBJ2-1, with TRBD2 matching 12 bases. The germline CDR1 and CDR2 sequences are SGHRS and YFSETQ. V was clipped by 3 bases and J by 3 bases; unmatched bases: 4. The length of the CDR3 is 16 residues. The DNA for the CDR3 is TGCGCCAGCAGCTCCGGACTAGCGGGATTCTACAATGAGCAGTTCTTC. Its protein product is CASSSGLAGFYNEQFF.

This clone was seen once. V gene TRBV7-9 combines with J gene TRBJ2-7; possible D gene TRBD1, 6 bases. V was trimmed by 6 bases and J by 3 bases, leaving 12 bases between them. Germline lookup yields CDR1 SEHNR and CDR2 FQNEAQ (reference sequence). This CDR3 contains 13 residues. CDR3 in DNA: TGTGCCAGCAGACCAACAGGGAACTACGAGCAGTACTTC. Translated, it gives CASRPTGNYEQYF.

This chain joins TRBV5-5 and TRBJ1-5; 8 bases fit TRBD1. Germline values: CDR1 SGHKS, CDR2 YYEKEE (reference sequence). The CDR3 has 16 amino acids. Trimming cost V 6 bases and J 7 bases; bases outside gene matches: 15. CDR3 coding DNA: TGTGCCAGCAAGCTTGGAGGACAGGGTAGCGGGCAGCCCCAGCATTTT. It specifies CASKLGGQGSGQPQHF. Using reference TRBV5-5 and TRBJ1-5 for the parts outside the CDR3, the full variable domain is DAGVTQSPTHLIKTRGQQVTLRCSPISGHKSVSWYQQVLGQGPQFIFQYYEKEERGRGNFPDRFSARQFPNYSSELNVNALLLGDSALYLCASKLGGQGSGQPQHFGDGTRLSIL.